This T cell receptor (beta chain) was captured by sequencing in a study of vaccination and CD4 T cells after COVID-19. Study-level background: Spike peptides, overlapping and drawn from SARS-CoV-2, HCoV-NL63, HCoV-OC43 and HCoV-229E, were used to stimulate cells.

This clonotype was observed a few times. Its antigen is currently unknown. The Oncomine TCR Beta short-read assay was applied to DNA of cultured CD4+ T cells. From cultured CD4+ T cells, genomic DNA was extracted. TCRdb re-derived calls from the PCR reads in MiXCR, one entry per CDR3 protein. This sample has 8,000 to 9,500 distinct CDR3 sequences, with 30% to 45% found just once. As for treatment: roughly nine-day PBMC culture with coronavirus spike peptide pools or control peptides (ViraFEST assay). Investigators obtained the unexposed donor's CD4+ T cells before the COVID-19 pandemic (2011-2018). Cell culture was performed with two million PBMCs per well in the presence of about 10 IU/ml IL-2 and 10 ug/ml peptide pools. From the 10-day cultures, CD4+ T cells were isolated by negative selection. The germline CDR1 and CDR2 sequences are MDHEN and SYDVKM. V was cut by 2 bases and J by 4 bases, with 14 bases left in between. The CDR3 totals 15 residues.

This receptor was obtained from a human donor in good health. The specimen was CD4+ T cells from blood, cultured in vitro. The gene calls are TRBV28 and TRBJ1-1; D call uncertain. In nucleotides, the CDR3 is TGTGCCAGCAGTTTACTAACCCGGGAATTCACTGAAGCTTTCTTT. It specifies CASSLLTREFTEAFF.